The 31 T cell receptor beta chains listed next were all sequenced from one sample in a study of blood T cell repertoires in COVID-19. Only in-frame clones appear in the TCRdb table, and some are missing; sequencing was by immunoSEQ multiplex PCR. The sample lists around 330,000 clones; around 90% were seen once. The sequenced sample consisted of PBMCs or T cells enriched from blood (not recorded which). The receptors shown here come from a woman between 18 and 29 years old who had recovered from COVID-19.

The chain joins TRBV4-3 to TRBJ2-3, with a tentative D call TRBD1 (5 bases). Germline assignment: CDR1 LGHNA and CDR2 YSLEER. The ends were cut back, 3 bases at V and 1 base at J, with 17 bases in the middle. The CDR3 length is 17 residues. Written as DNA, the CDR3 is TGCGCCAGCAGCCAGGGGCCCGCGGAGCTGGGCACAGATACGCAGTATTTT. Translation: CASSQGPAELGTDTQYF.

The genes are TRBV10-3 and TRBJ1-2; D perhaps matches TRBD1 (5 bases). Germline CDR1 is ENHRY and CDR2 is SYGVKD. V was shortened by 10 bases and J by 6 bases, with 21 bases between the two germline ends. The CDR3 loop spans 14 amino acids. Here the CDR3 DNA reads TGTGCCAGCGGACCTGACAGTGATCAAAATGGCTACACCTTC. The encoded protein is CASGPDSDQNGYTF.

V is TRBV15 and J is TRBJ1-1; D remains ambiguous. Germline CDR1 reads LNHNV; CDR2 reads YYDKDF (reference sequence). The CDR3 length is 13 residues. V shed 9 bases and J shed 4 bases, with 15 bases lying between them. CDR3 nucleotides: TGTGCCACGGTATCCTCGCCCGGCACTGAAGCTTTCTTT. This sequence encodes CATVSSPGTEAFF.

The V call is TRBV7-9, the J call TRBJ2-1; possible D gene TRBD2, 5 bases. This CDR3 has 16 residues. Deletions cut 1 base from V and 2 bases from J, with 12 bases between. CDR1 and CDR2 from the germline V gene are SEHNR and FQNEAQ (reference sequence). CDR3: CASSLVRGTTYNEQFF. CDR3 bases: TGTGCCAGCAGCTTAGTCCGGGGAACCACCTACAATGAGCAGTTCTTC. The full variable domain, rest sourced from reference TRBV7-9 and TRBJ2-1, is DTGVSQNPRHKITKRGQNVTFRCDPISEHNRLYWYRQTLGQGPEFLTYFQNEAQLEKSRLLSDRFSAERPKGSFSTLEIQRTEQGDSAMYLCASSLVRGTTYNEQFFGPGTRLTVL.

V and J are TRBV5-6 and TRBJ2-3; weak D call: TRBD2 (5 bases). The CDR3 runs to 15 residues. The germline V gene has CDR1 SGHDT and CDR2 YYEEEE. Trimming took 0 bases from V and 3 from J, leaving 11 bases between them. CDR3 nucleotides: TGTGCCAGCAGCTTGGTCGCCCGGGAAACAGATACGCAGTATTTT. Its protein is CASSLVARETDTQYF.

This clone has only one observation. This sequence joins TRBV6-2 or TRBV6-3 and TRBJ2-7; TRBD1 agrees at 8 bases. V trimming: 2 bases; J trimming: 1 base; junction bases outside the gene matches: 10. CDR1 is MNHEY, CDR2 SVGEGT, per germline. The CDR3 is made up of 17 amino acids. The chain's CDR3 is CASSYRLQGVRSYEQYF. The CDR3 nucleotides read TGTGCCAGCAGTTACAGGTTACAGGGGGTACGTTCCTACGAGCAGTACTTC.

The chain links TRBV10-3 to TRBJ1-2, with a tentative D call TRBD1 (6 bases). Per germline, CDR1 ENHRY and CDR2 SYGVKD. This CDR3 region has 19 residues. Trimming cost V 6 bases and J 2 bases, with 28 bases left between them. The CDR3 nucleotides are TGTGCCATCAGGGGAGGGGGGGGCCGTAGAGATTATTGGAACTATGGCTACACCTTC. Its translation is CAIRGGGGRRDYWNYGYTF.

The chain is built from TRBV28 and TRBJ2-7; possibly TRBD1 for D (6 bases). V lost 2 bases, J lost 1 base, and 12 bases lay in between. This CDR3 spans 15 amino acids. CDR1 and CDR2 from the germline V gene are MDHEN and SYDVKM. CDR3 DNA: TGTGCCAGCAGTTTAAACAGGGTATGGTCCTACGAGCAGTACTTC. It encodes CASSLNRVWSYEQYF.

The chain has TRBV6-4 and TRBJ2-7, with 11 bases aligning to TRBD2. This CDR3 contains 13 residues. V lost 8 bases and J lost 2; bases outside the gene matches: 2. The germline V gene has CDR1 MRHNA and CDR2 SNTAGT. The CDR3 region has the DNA TGTGCCAGCGGGACTAGCGGTACCTACGAGCAGTACTTC. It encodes CASGTSGTYEQYF.

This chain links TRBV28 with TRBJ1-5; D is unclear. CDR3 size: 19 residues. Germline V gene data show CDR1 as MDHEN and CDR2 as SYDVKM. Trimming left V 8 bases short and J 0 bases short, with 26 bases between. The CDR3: CASLPVRVPGIYSNQPQHF. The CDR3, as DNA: TGTGCCAGCCTACCCGTCCGGGTCCCGGGGATTTATAGCAATCAGCCCCAGCATTTT.

CDR3 in amino acids: CASRRLTHNTGELFF. Here the CDR3 DNA reads TGTGCCAGCAGGAGATTGACACATAACACCGGGGAGCTGTTTTTT. The chain has TRBV2 and TRBJ2-2, with D hard to call. The germline V gene has CDR1 SNHLY and CDR2 FYNNEI. This CDR3 has 15 residues. The V end was cut by 6 bases, the J end by 2 bases, with 13 bases between. Using reference TRBV2 and TRBJ2-2 for the parts outside the CDR3, the full variable domain is EPEVTQTPSHQVTQMGQEVILRCVPISNHLYFYWYRQILGQKVEFLVSFYNNEISEKSEIFDDQFSVERPDGSNFTLKIRSTKLEDSAMYFCASRRLTHNTGELFFGEGSRLTVL.

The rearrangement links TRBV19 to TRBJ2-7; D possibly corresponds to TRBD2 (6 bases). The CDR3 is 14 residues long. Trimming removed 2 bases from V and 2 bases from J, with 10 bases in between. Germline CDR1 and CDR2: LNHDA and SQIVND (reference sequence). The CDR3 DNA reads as TGTGCCAGTAGTATAACTGGGGGGACCTACGAGCAGTACTTC. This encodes CASSITGGTYEQYF.

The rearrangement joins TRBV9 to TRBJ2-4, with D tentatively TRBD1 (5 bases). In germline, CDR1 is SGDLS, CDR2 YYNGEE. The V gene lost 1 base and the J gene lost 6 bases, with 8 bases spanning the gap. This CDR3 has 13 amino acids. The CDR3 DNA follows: TGTGCCAGCAGCGTAACCGACAGAAACATTCAGTACTTC. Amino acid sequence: CASSVTDRNIQYF.

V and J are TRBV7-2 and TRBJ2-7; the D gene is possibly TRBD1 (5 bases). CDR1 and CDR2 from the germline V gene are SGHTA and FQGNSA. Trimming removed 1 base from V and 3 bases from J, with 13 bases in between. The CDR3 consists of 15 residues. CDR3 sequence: CASSLVRGISYEQYF. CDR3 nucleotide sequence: TGTGCCAGCAGCTTAGTTAGGGGAATCAGCTACGAGCAGTACTTC.

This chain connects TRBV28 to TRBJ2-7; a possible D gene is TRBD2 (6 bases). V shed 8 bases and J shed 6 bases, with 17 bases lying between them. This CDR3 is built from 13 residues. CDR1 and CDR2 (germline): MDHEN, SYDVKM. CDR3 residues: CASSLPSDGEQYF. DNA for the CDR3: TGTGCCAGCTCATTACCTAGCGATGGCGAGCAGTACTTC.

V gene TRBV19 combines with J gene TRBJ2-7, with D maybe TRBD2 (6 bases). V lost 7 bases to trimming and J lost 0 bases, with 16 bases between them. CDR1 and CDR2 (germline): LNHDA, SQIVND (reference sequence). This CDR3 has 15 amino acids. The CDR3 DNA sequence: TGTGCCAGTACCACGCCTAGCGACTGCTCCTACGAGCAGTACTTC. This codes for CASTTPSDCSYEQYF.

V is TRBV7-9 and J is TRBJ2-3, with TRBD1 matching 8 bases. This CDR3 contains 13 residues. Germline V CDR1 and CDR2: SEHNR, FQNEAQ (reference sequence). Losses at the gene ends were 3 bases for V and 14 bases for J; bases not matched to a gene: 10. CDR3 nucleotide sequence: TGTGCCAGCAGCTTTACACAGGGGGGACCGCGGTATTTT. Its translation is CASSFTQGGPRYF.

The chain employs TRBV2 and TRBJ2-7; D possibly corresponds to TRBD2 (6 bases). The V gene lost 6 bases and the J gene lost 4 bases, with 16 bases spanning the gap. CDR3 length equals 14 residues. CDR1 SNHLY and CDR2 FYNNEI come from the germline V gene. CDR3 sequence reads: CASRDTGTEYEQYF. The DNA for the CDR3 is TGTGCCAGCAGGGATACCGGGACTGAATACGAGCAGTACTTC.

Here the CDR3 reads CASSPGLAGVETQYF. Written as DNA, the CDR3 is TGTGCCAGCTCACCCGGACTAGCGGGAGTAGAGACCCAGTACTTC. The chain combines TRBV18 with TRBJ2-5; 13 bases map to TRBD2. Looked up from germline, CDR1 is KGHSH and CDR2 is LQKENI. Trimming at V came to 3 bases and at J to 4 bases, leaving 2 bases not matched to a gene. The CDR3 runs to 15 residues.

The CDR3 sequence: CASTRQGYNSPLHF. CDR3 nucleotides: TGTGCCAGCACTCGACAGGGCTATAATTCACCCCTCCACTTT. The J gene is TRBJ1-6, the V gene TRBV6-5; TRBD1 matches at 7 bases. The germline CDR1 and CDR2 sequences are MNHEY and SVGAGI. V lost 7 bases, J lost 3 bases, and 3 bases stayed unmatched. This CDR3 is built from 14 residues.

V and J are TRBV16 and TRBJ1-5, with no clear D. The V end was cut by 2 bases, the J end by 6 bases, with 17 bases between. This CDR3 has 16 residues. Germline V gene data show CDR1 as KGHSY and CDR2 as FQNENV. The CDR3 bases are TGTGCCAGCAGCCAACTCGGCGATTCGGGTGGTCAGCCCCAGCATTTT. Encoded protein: CASSQLGDSGGQPQHF.

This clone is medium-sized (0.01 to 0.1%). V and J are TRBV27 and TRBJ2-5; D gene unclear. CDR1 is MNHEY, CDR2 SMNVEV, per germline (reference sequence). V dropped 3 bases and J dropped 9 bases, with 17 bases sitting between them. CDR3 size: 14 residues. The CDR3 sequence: CASSFSPSYTAQYF. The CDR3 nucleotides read TGTGCCAGCAGTTTTTCTCCATCCTATACGGCCCAGTACTTC.

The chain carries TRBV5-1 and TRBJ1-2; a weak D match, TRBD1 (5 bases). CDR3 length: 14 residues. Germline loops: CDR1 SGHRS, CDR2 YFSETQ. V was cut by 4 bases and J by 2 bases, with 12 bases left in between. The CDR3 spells CASSPTEGNYGYTF. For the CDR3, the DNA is TGCGCCAGCAGCCCCACGGAGGGGAACTATGGCTACACCTTC.

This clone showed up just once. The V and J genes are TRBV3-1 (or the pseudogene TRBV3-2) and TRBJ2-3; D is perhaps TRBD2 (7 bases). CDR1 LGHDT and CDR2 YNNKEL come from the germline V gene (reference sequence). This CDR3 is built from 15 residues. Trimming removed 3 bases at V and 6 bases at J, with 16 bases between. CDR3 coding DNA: TGTGCCAGCAGCCAGGGCTCGGGGGGCTGGGATACGCAGTATTTT. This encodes CASSQGSGGWDTQYF.

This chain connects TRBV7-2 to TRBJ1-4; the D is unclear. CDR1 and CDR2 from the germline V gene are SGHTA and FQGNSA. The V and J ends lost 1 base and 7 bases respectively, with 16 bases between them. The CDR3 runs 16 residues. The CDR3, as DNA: TGTGCCAGCAGCTTAGTTACGTCCCTTGCCAGTGAAAAACTGTTTTTT. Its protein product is CASSLVTSLASEKLFF.

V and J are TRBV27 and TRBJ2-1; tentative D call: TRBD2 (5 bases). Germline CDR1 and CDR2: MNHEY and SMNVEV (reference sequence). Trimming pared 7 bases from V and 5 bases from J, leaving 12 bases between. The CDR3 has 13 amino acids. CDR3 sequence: CASTRERHNEQFF. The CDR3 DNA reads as TGTGCCAGCACCCGAGAGCGGCACAATGAGCAGTTCTTC.

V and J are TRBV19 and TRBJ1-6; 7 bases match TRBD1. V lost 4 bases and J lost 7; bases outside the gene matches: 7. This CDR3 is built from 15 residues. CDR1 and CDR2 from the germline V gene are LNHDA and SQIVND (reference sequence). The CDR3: CASSTPTGMNSPLHF. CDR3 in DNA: TGTGCCAGTAGTACCCCGACAGGGATGAATTCACCCCTCCACTTT.

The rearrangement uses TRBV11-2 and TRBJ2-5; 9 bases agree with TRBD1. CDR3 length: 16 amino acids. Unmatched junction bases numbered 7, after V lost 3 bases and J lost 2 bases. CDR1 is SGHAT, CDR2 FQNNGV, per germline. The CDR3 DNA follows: TGTGCCAGCAGCTTCCGAGGACAGGGGTGGCAAGAGACCCAGTACTTC. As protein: CASSFRGQGWQETQYF.

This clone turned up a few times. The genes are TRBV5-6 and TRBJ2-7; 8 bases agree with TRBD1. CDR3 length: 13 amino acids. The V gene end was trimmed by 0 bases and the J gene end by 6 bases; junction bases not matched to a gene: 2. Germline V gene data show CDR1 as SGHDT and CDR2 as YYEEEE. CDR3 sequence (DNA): TGTGCCAGCAGCTTGGGCAGGGGGCTCGAGCAGTACTTC. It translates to CASSLGRGLEQYF.

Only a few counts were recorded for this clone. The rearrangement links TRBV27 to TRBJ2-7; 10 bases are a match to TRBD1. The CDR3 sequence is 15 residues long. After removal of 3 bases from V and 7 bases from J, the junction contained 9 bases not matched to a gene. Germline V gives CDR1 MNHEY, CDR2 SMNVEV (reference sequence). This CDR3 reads CASSFATGGRGEQYF. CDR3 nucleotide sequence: TGTGCCAGCAGTTTTGCGACAGGGGGCAGGGGGGAGCAGTACTTC.

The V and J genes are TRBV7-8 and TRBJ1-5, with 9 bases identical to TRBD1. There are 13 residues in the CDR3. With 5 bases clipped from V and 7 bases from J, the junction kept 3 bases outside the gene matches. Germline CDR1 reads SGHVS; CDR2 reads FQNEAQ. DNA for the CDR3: TGTGCCAGCAGCGGGACAGGGAACCAGCCCCAGCATTTT. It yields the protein CASSGTGNQPQHF.